One sample yielded the 5 T cell receptor beta chains listed below, sequenced in a study of blood T cell repertoires in COVID-19. Clones were sequenced by immunoSEQ multiplex PCR, and TCRdb holds only the in-frame ones, with some missing. The sample lists some 200,000 clones, 70% to 90% occurring once. Material: peripheral blood. These receptors came from a woman aged 40 to 50 with acute or convalescent COVID-19.

The V call is TRBV7-2, the J call TRBJ2-3; D is unclear. Germline CDR1 SGHTA, CDR2 FQGNSA. The CDR3 runs 14 residues. V was clipped by 4 bases and J by 4 bases, with 12 bases between them. CDR3 in amino acids: CASSSSRSSDTQYF. DNA for the CDR3: TGTGCCAGCAGCTCCTCACGGAGCTCAGATACGCAGTATTTT. The full variable domain, with the rest looked up from reference TRBV7-2 and TRBJ2-3, is GAGVSQSPSNKVTEKGKDVELRCDPISGHTALYWYRQSLGQGLEFLIYFQGNSAPDKSGLPSDRFSAERTGGSVSTLTIQRTQQEDSAVYLCASSSSRSSDTQYFGPGTRLTVL.

This chain links TRBV6-4 with TRBJ2-5; TRBD2 agrees at 10 bases. The germline V gene has CDR1 MRHNA and CDR2 SNTAGT. This CDR3 has 16 amino acids. Losses at the gene ends were 5 bases for V and 5 bases for J; bases not matched to a gene: 11. CDR3 sequence: CASSQDPAGGPETQYF. DNA for the CDR3: TGTGCCAGCAGTCAGGATCCAGCGGGGGGGCCGGAGACCCAGTACTTC.

The chain carries TRBV19 and TRBJ2-1, with TRBD1 as a possible D gene (8 bases). The V gene's germline CDR1 is LNHDA and CDR2 SQIVND (reference sequence). V was pared by 3 bases and J by 9 bases, with 15 bases between. The CDR3 totals 14 residues. CDR3 DNA: TGTGCCAGTAGTATTGGACAGGGAGGGTTTGAGCAGTTCTTC. The encoded protein is CASSIGQGGFEQFF.

The V gene is TRBV29-1, the J gene TRBJ1-1; possible D gene TRBD1, 5 bases. V gave up 7 bases and J gave up 0 bases, with 15 bases separating them. The CDR3 runs 14 residues. Germline V gene sequence: CDR1 SQVTM, CDR2 ANQGSEA. CDR3 bases: TGCAGCGGACAGACCAACTTAATGAACACTGAAGCTTTCTTT. This codes for CSGQTNLMNTEAFF.

This chain uses TRBV19 with TRBJ1-6, with D possibly matching TRBD1 (6 bases). V gave up 3 bases and J gave up 6 bases, with 15 bases separating them. CDR1 is LNHDA and CDR2 is SQIVND in the germline V gene (reference sequence). This CDR3 spans 16 amino acids. The CDR3 loop reads CASSMGQGIVNSPLHF. In nucleotides, the CDR3 is TGTGCCAGTAGTATGGGGCAGGGGATAGTTAATTCACCCCTCCACTTT.